This T cell receptor beta chain is drawn from a study of CD8+ T cells in alopecia areata. Once RNA had been extracted, it was reverse transcribed into cDNA to act as the sequencing template. TCRdb's table, derived via immunoSEQ multiplex PCR, lists solely in-frame clones and lacks some. The repertoire holds 150,000 or so clones, 50% to 60% seen once, with about 4.3% in the top ten. This CDR3 contains 16 residues. Germline CDR1 is SEHNR and CDR2 is FQNEAQ (reference sequence). Trimming shortened V by 0 bases and J by 5 bases, and 14 bases separated the two germline ends. The chain recombines TRBV7-9 with TRBJ2-1; D could derive from TRBD1 or TRBD2 (6 bases each). The source material was CD4+ T cells sorted from blood. The clonotype was recovered from a human donor in good health. CDR3 bases: TGTGCCAGCAGCTTAGCGAGGGGGGCCGATAACAATGAGCAGTTCTTC. Protein: CASSLARGADNNEQFF.